This T cell receptor beta chain was profiled in a study of human thymus T cells. Study-wide points: Unrelated people showed highly overlapping thymic repertoires, related research reported.

The CDR3 has 13 amino acids. Trimming removed 0 bases from V and 6 bases from J, with 8 bases in between. The germline V gene has CDR1 SGHRS and CDR2 YFSETQ. Sequencing used immunoSEQ multiplex PCR; TCRdb keeps in-frame clones, though not all of them. The repertoire consists of some 78,000 clones, with just over 95% occurring once and the leading ten covering approximately 0.03%. From resections taken during corrective heart surgery, the thymus tissue was obtained. With regard to this clone: The antigen is undetermined.

The sequence derives from a boy in the first two years of life with a congenital heart defect but otherwise immunologically healthy. Sequenced input: thymus tissue. This chain links TRBV5-1 with TRBJ2-3, with D uncertain. The CDR3 here is CASSLVQLDTQYF. The DNA for the CDR3 is TGCGCCAGCAGCTTGGTCCAGTTGGATACGCAGTATTTT.